This is a list of T cell receptor beta chains from one sample in a study of cytomegalovirus exposure and HLA in healthy donors. Assay: immunoSEQ multiplex PCR; the TCRdb copy retains only in-frame clones and omits some. Its clone listing holds some 200,000 clones. The sample taken for sequencing was PBMCs. All receptors derive from a boy aged 5-17 years in good health and CMV-seronegative. The CDR3 runs from the conserved cysteine through the conserved F or W. A D gene is named only where the DNA matches it firmly.

TRBV7-3	TRBD1	TRBJ2-5	16	CASSLLRTGGFEEQYF	TGTGCCAGCAGCTTACTTAGGACAGGTGGGTTCGAGGAGCAGTACTTC
TRBV4-1	.	TRBJ1-3	16	CASSHWPRSSGNTIYF	TGCGCCAGCAGCCACTGGCCAAGAAGCTCTGGAAACACCATATATTTT
TRBV19	TRBD1	TRBJ1-6	16	CASSLWGTGGDSPLHF	TGTGCCAGTAGTCTCTGGGGGACAGGAGGGGATTCACCCCTCCACTTT
TRBV30	.	TRBJ2-5	13	CAWRDYPWETQYF	TGTGCCTGGAGGGACTATCCCTGGGAGACCCAGTACTTC
TRBV7-2	TRBD2	TRBJ2-5	15	CASSLALAGVETQYF	TGTGCCAGCAGCTTGGCACTAGCGGGGGTTGAGACCCAGTACTTC
TRBV6-1	.	TRBJ1-4	12	CASKWGPEKLFF	TGTGCCAGCAAATGGGGCCCTGAAAAACTGTTTTTT
TRBV6-5	TRBD1	TRBJ2-7	14	CASKTGTGAYEQYF	TGTGCCAGCAAAACCGGGACAGGGGCCTACGAGCAGTACTTC
TRBV5-1	.	TRBJ2-6	14	CASSQVPGANVLTF	TGCGCCAGCAGTCAGGTCCCTGGGGCCAACGTCCTGACTTTC
TRBV7-3	.	TRBJ2-2	12	CASSPLTGELFF	TGTGCCAGCAGCCCCCTCACCGGGGAGCTGTTTTTT
TRBV30	TRBD1	TRBJ2-7	16	CAWSRKGQGLGYEQYF	TGTGCCTGGAGCAGAAAGGGACAGGGCTTGGGGTACGAGCAGTACTTC
TRBV6-5	.	TRBJ1-2	16	CASSYETGRAWSSYTF	TGTGCCAGCAGTTATGAAACAGGCCGGGCATGGTCTAGCTACACCTTC
TRBV7-5	.	TRBJ1-4	14	CVRSLRGQDEKLFF	TGTGTCAGAAGCTTACGGGGACAGGACGAAAAACTGTTTTTT
TRBV19	.	TRBJ1-5	14	CASSMGAGNQPQHF	TGTGCCAGTAGTATGGGGGCTGGCAATCAGCCCCAGCATTTT
TRBV20-1	.	TRBJ2-1	10	CSARDLVEFF	TGCAGTGCTAGAGATCTAGTGGAGTTCTTC
TRBV15	TRBD2	TRBJ2-3	19	CATSRDSPSLAGPVDTQYF	TGTGCCACCAGCAGAGATTCCCCCTCGCTAGCGGGCCCGGTGGATACGCAGTATTTT
TRBV7-2	TRBD1	TRBJ1-5	16	CASSLGDRRGRQPQHF	TGTGCCAGCAGCTTAGGCGACCGGAGGGGGCGGCAGCCCCAGCATTTT
TRBV7-9	TRBD1	TRBJ2-7	16	CASSLAIGQGNYEQYF	TGTGCCAGCAGCTTAGCGATCGGACAGGGCAACTACGAGCAGTACTTC
TRBV6-5	.	TRBJ1-1	12	CASRGGNTEAFF	TGTGCCAGCAGAGGGGGGAACACTGAAGCTTTCTTT
TRBV28	TRBD1	TRBJ1-2	14	CASSLGQGGYGYTF	TGTGCCAGCAGTCTCGGACAGGGGGGATATGGCTACACCTTC
TRBV6-5	.	TRBJ1-3	15	CASSYSRSSGNTIYF	TGTGCCAGCAGTTACTCCCGTAGCTCTGGAAACACCATATATTTT
TRBV6-6	.	TRBJ2-1	15	CASSYGTLSYNEQFF	TGTGCCAGCAGTTACGGGACTCTCTCCTACAATGAGCAGTTCTTC
TRBV4-1	TRBD1	TRBJ2-7	15	CASSPRQGRTYEQYF	TGCGCCAGCAGCCCTCGACAGGGGAGAACCTACGAGCAGTACTTC
TRBV6-1	.	TRBJ2-5	15	CASSPQTGYGETQYF	TGTGCCAGCAGTCCCCAAACGGGGTATGGAGAGACCCAGTACTTC
TRBV10-3	TRBD1	TRBJ1-6	16	CATSPQGPSYNSPLHF	TGTGCCACCTCCCCACAGGGGCCCTCCTATAATTCACCCCTCCACTTT
TRBV7-8	TRBD2	TRBJ2-2	14	CASRQRGATGELFF	TGTGCCAGCAGGCAGCGGGGGGCCACCGGGGAGCTGTTTTTT
TRBV5-1	TRBD2	TRBJ2-5	15	CASSLGTSRSETQYF	TGCGCCAGCAGCTTGGGGACTAGCCGTTCCGAGACCCAGTACTTC
TRBV7-9	.	TRBJ1-2	11	CASSYADGYTF	TGTGCCAGCAGCTACGCAGATGGCTACACCTTC
TRBV18	TRBD1	TRBJ1-2	15	CASSPGQGIGGGYTF	TGTGCCAGCTCACCGGGACAGGGAATTGGGGGAGGCTACACCTTC
TRBV2	TRBD1	TRBJ1-5	15	CASRGTTGVNQPQHF	TGTGCCAGCAGGGGGACGACAGGGGTCAATCAGCCCCAGCATTTT
TRBV9	.	TRBJ2-6	15	CASGTVVSGANVLTF	TGTGCCAGCGGGACTGTTGTCTCTGGGGCCAACGTCCTGACTTTC
TRBV5-1	TRBD1	TRBJ1-2	14	CASSLPGTVSGYTF	TGCGCCAGCAGCTTGCCAGGGACAGTATCAGGCTACACCTTC
TRBV15	TRBD1	TRBJ2-7	15	CATRPGTEIPYEQYF	TGTGCGACCAGGCCCGGGACAGAAATTCCCTACGAGCAGTACTTC
TRBV5-1	.	TRBJ1-1	15	CASSVTGIGVTEAFF	TGCGCCAGCAGCGTTACCGGGATCGGGGTCACTGAAGCTTTCTTT